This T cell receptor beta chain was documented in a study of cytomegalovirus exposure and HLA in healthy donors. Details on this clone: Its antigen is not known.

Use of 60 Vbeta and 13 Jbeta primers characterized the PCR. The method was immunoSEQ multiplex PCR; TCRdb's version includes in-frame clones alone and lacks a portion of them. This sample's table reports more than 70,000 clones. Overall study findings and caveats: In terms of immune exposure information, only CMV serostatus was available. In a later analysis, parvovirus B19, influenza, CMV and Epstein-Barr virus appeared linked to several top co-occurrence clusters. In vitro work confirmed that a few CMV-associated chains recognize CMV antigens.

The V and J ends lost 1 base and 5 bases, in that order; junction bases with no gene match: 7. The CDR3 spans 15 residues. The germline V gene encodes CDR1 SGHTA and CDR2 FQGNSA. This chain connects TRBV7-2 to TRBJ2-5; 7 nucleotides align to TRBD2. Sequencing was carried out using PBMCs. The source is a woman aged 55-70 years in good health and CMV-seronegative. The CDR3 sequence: CASSLGGLRRETQYF. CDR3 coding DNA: TGTGCCAGCAGCTTAGGGGGACTAAGGAGGGAGACCCAGTACTTC.